The entry below gives a single T cell receptor beta chain sequence along with its context. Its antigen is unknown. TCRdb reprocessed the reads via MiXCR and lists one record per CDR3 protein. Of 830,000 or so distinct CDR3 sequences detected, about 31% appear once; the ten largest clones hold 9.5% to 15%. This record comes from a study of T cell repertoires in cytomegalovirus infection. Study-level background: Used in the study were CMV epitopes, some recently identified and HLA-C-restricted, others well-studied and HLA-B-restricted. CMV infection and matching HLA type were both indicated by public TCR beta signatures. General study points: HLA-C-restricted CMV-specific TCR beta clonotypes prevailed in the ex vivo response. Accumulated public TCR beta family frequency recognized individuals carrying CMV together with the relevant HLA.

V was trimmed by 3 bases and J by 7 bases, leaving 17 bases between them. CDR1 is SGDLS, CDR2 YYNGEE, per germline. This CDR3 has 15 residues. This clonotype was sampled from a human donor in good health (CMV status not recorded). Some clones in this sample may be carry-over from other donors' samples. The chain recombines TRBV9 with TRBJ2-1; D might be TRBD1 (8 bases). The sequencing here drew on cultured CD8+ T cells from PBMCs, taken from culture after CMV antigen stimulation. The CDR3 nucleotides read TGTGCCAGCAGCGCTAAACAGGGGGGGGATAATGAGCAGTTCTTC. The encoded protein is CASSAKQGGDNEQFF.